These 22 T cell receptor beta chains were sequenced from one sample in a study of CXCR3-negative and CXCR3-positive naive CD8 T cells (dated by TCRdb to between 2019 and 2020). Sequencing was carried out with a NextSeq 550. The Human TCR Profiling Kit (MiLaboratory) was used to make UMI-labeled 5' RACE TRB cDNA libraries. The reads went through TCRdb reprocessing, and each CDR3 protein sequence gets one entry with no DNA. The sample table gives 90,000 to 95,000 distinct CDR3 sequences. The ten largest clones represent approximately 1.5% of the sample. The sequencing input was naive CXCR3- CD8+ T cells from blood. Taken with the paper, the label for cell subset or site translates to: CD45RO-CCR7+CD27+CD95- naive CD8+ T cells lacking CXCR3 (TNR3-). Receptors originate from a human donor in good health. Some clones in this sample may be carry-over from other donors' samples.

This rearrangement joins TRBV11-2 to TRBJ2-3; the TCRdb call, TRBD2, lacks DNA for checking. CDR1 SGHAT and CDR2 FQNNGV come from the germline V gene. The CDR3 is 17 amino acids. This chain's CDR3 is CASSFPLAGQQRDTQYF.

This chain links TRBV6-2 or TRBV6-3 with TRBJ1-5; no DNA is available, so the TRBD1 call from TCRdb remains unchecked. Germline CDR1 MNHEY, CDR2 SVGEGT. The CDR3 consists of 15 residues. The CDR3 sequence is CASNGQVISNQPQHF.

The V and J genes are TRBV29-1 and TRBJ2-3. Germline V CDR1 and CDR2: SQVTM, ANQGSEA. The CDR3 covers 11 residues. CDR3 protein: CSVGSTDTQYF.

This rearrangement joins TRBV3-1 to TRBJ2-5; the D call from TCRdb, TRBD1, cannot be confirmed without DNA. CDR3 length: 13 residues. The germline V gene encodes CDR1 LGHDT and CDR2 YNNKEL (reference sequence). The CDR3 loop is CASSGGYEETQYF.

The V gene is TRBV12-3 or TRBV12-4, the J gene TRBJ2-1; as DNA is missing, the TRBD1 call by TCRdb cannot be tested. This CDR3 spans 14 amino acids. This CDR3 is CASSLEGNDNEQFF.

The V and J genes are TRBV25-1 and TRBJ1-1. Germline CDR1 is MGHDK and CDR2 is SYGVNS. The CDR3 totals 13 residues. This chain's CDR3 is CASSEWANTEAFF.

The chain recombines TRBV9 with TRBJ2-3; there is no DNA to check the TCRdb D call of TRBD1. This CDR3 contains 15 residues. Germline V CDR1 and CDR2: SGDLS, YYNGEE. CDR3 residues: CASSVAGDATDTQYF.

The V call is TRBV6-5, the J call TRBJ1-3; the TRBD1 assignment by TCRdb is unverifiable without DNA. The CDR3 length is 15 residues. CDR1 MNHEY and CDR2 SVGAGI come from the germline V gene. The CDR3 here is CASRKAAGEGNTIYF.

V usage is TRBV5-1 and J usage is TRBJ2-1; the TCRdb call, TRBD1, lacks DNA for checking. The CDR3 spans 11 residues. CDR1 and CDR2 from the germline V gene are SGHRS and YFSETQ. The CDR3 loop is CASQGGDEQFF.

V and J are TRBV29-1 and TRBJ2-1; TCRdb designates TRBD2, a call that cannot be tested without DNA. Germline V CDR1 and CDR2: SQVTM, ANQGSEA. The CDR3 is 15 residues long. CDR3 loop: CSVEPSSGSYNEQFF.

The rearrangement uses TRBV12-3 or TRBV12-4 and TRBJ2-1; TCRdb picks TRBD2, but there is no DNA to check that call. The CDR3 sequence is 13 residues long. CDR3 protein: CASSLAGGNEQFF.

The chain has TRBV28 and TRBJ2-1. Germline lookup yields CDR1 MDHEN and CDR2 SYDVKM. This CDR3 region has 12 residues. CDR3 protein: CASSSPYNEQFF.

The rearrangement links TRBV7-6 to TRBJ1-4. The CDR3 contains 15 residues. CDR1 and CDR2 (germline): SGHVS, FNYEAQ. The CDR3 loop reads CASSSDNFRVEKLFF.

The chain uses TRBV15 and TRBJ2-1; the TRBD1 assignment by TCRdb is unverifiable without DNA. The CDR3 totals 12 residues. Germline CDR1 LNHNV, CDR2 YYDKDF (reference sequence). CDR3 residues: CASSDSYNEQFF.

The chain carries TRBV19 and TRBJ2-1; no DNA is available, so the TRBD1 call from TCRdb remains unchecked. This CDR3 is built from 13 residues. The germline V gene has CDR1 LNHDA and CDR2 SQIVND (reference sequence). The CDR3 region is CASRPQGLDEQFF.

This chain joins TRBV29-1 and TRBJ2-4; the D call from TCRdb, TRBD2, cannot be confirmed without DNA. The CDR3 is 15 amino acids. Germline V lookup: CDR1 SQVTM, CDR2 ANQGSEA. The CDR3 is CSVEDSGVSQNIQYF.

The rearrangement links TRBV29-1 to TRBJ2-2; TCRdb designates TRBD1, a call that cannot be tested without DNA. In germline, CDR1 is SQVTM, CDR2 ANQGSEA. This CDR3 is built from 14 residues. The CDR3 sequence is CSVLDRENTGELFF.

The chain joins TRBV19 to TRBJ1-3; with no DNA, the TCRdb D assignment of TRBD1 cannot be verified. Germline V gene sequence: CDR1 LNHDA, CDR2 SQIVND (reference sequence). CDR3 length: 13 residues. The CDR3 protein is CASWDSFGNTIYF.

V gene TRBV4-1 combines with J gene TRBJ2-1; TCRdb designates TRBD1, a call that cannot be tested without DNA. The CDR3 length is 16 residues. Germline V gene sequence: CDR1 MGHRA, CDR2 YSYEKL. CDR3 amino acids: CASSQELGQGAWEQFF.

The J gene is TRBJ2-7, the V gene TRBV9; TCRdb gives TRBD1 as the D gene, but with no DNA this cannot be confirmed. CDR3 length: 14 amino acids. Germline V gene sequence: CDR1 SGDLS, CDR2 YYNGEE. CDR3 sequence reads: CASSAGQPTYEQYF.

The rearrangement joins TRBV4-3 to TRBJ2-1; TCRdb's D call, TRBD1, is unchecked because there is no DNA. Germline CDR1 reads LGHNA; CDR2 reads YSLEER. CDR3 length equals 14 residues. The CDR3 loop reads CASGYERGANEQFF.

The chain recombines TRBV28 with TRBJ2-5. The length of the CDR3 is 14 residues. Germline lookup yields CDR1 MDHEN and CDR2 SYDVKM. This CDR3 is CASSLVGGIETQYF.